In its sample, the clone carrying this T cell receptor (beta chain) was seen once. Source study methods: Amplification of reference gene primers provided the estimated nucleated cell counts. The data were produced by immunoSEQ multiplex PCR, yet TCRdb's version contains in-frame clones alone and is incomplete. V and J calls and clone size come straight from that table; D and trimming were deduced from the DNA. The sample consists of around 170,000 clones, roughly nine tenths of them appearing once. Germline CDR1 reads GTSNPN; CDR2 reads SVGIG (reference sequence). The CDR3 has 14 residues. V lost 1 base and J lost 6; bases outside the gene matches: 6. The data were taken from a study of blood T cell repertoires in COVID-19. Whole-study context: PBMCs, B-cell-depleted T cells, or T cells provided the cDNA or gDNA that made up the material.

This chain links TRBV30 with TRBJ2-1, with 7 bases matching TRBD2. The TCR was taken from a woman aged 70-85 years with acute or convalescent COVID-19. Sequencing used peripheral blood. The CDR3 loop is CAWSALTSINEQFF. CDR3 nucleotide sequence: TGTGCCTGGAGTGCCCTGACTAGCATCAATGAGCAGTTCTTC.